The TCR beta chain under discussion was sequenced for a study of T cells in Graves' hyperthyroidism and ophthalmopathy. Study-wide points: Ophthalmopathy got predicted by the model a median roughly 6.4 months before its onset.

By sample share, this clonotype is medium-sized (0.01 to 0.1%). Its antigen is not known. From RNA transcripts, TCR beta CDR3 regions were amplified. When the TCR CDR3 underwent first-round RT-PCR, the HTBI primer set was used. TCRdb reprocessed the multiplex PCR reads via MiXCR and lists one record per CDR3 protein. The profile shows about 610,000 distinct CDR3 sequences, around 46% of them singletons. It was considered stable Graves' hyperthyroidism when ophthalmopathy did not progress within 18 months. Those with hyperthyroidism were 18 to 65 years old, newly diagnosed, and ill for under 2 months. Together with thyroid ultrasound, orbital computed tomography, serum thyroxine and TRAb, clinical symptoms were used for diagnoses. The CDR3 runs 13 residues. Per germline, CDR1 SGHTA and CDR2 FQGNSA. V gave up 6 bases and J gave up 8 bases, with 16 bases separating them.

The chain combines TRBV7-2 with TRBJ1-2; D ambiguous. Source material: peripheral blood or thyroid tissue (not recorded which). This TCR came from a woman between 18 and 29 years old with Graves' hyperthyroidism. The CDR3 reads CASSPGRLFGYTF. The CDR3 DNA follows: TGTGCCAGCAGTCCCGGGAGGTTATTCGGCTACACCTTC.